Below are 26 T cell receptor beta chains sequenced from a single sample in a study of T cells in Graves' hyperthyroidism and ophthalmopathy. Amplified regions were TCR beta CDR3 sequences from RNA transcripts. During a first-round RT-PCR of the TCR CDR3, the HTBI primer set was used. TCRdb reanalysed the multiplex PCR reads using MiXCR and keeps one entry per CDR3 protein. Here the sample spans fewer than 900,000 distinct CDR3 sequences, 16% being singletons. Source material: blood. The receptors were sampled from a man aged 18 to 30 with Graves' hyperthyroidism.

The table lists this clonotype with many counts. The chain has TRBV20-1 and TRBJ2-3, with 7 bases aligning to TRBD2. With V trimmed by 4 bases and J by 5 bases, 6 bases remained unmatched. Looked up from germline, CDR1 is DFQATT and CDR2 is SNEGSKA (reference sequence). The CDR3 has 13 residues. The CDR3 sequence is CSATGAGKDTQYF. CDR3 in DNA: TGCAGTGCTACGGGAGCGGGAAAAGATACGCAGTATTTT.

For this clonotype: A clone one base away is much larger, so this may be a read error. The chain's CDR3 is CASTPEGGGDEQFF. The CDR3 coding sequence is TGTGCCAGCACCCCTGAGGGCGGGGGGGATGAGCAGTTCTTC. V gene TRBV7-9 combines with J gene TRBJ2-1; 9 bases align to TRBD2. J was trimmed by 8 bases and V by 7 bases; bases with no gene match: 9. This CDR3 comprises 14 residues. Germline V gene data show CDR1 as SEHNR and CDR2 as FQNEAQ (reference sequence).

This clonotype has a count of ten or more. V usage is TRBV15 and J usage is TRBJ1-4; 11 nucleotides match TRBD1. J was trimmed by 5 bases and V by 9 bases; bases with no gene match: 5. Germline CDR1 LNHNV, CDR2 YYDKDF (reference sequence). This CDR3 comprises 14 residues. DNA for the CDR3: TGTGCCACTTCCCGGGACAGGGGGAATGAAAAACTGTTTTTT. This codes for CATSRDRGNEKLFF.

This clonotype was counted many times. The CDR3 spells CASSFTDPLRDRDQPNTGELFF. The CDR3 DNA follows: TGTGCCAGCAGTTTTACGGACCCCCTCCGGGACAGGGATCAGCCAAACACCGGGGAGCTGTTTTTT. The chain is built from TRBV28 and TRBJ2-2, with 9 bases matching TRBD1. The germline V gene has CDR1 MDHEN and CDR2 SYDVKM. The CDR3 is made up of 22 amino acids. The ends lost 3 bases at V and 2 bases at J; junction bases unmatched: 22.

The J gene is TRBJ2-1, the V gene TRBV29-1; 7 bases line up with TRBD2. Germline CDR1 and CDR2: SQVTM and ANQGSEA. The junction had 0 bases not matched to a gene; V was cut back by 7 bases and J by 6 bases. The CDR3 contains 10 residues. This CDR3 reads CSAGGNEQFF. CDR3 sequence (DNA): TGCAGCGCGGGGGGCAATGAGCAGTTCTTC.

This clonotype was counted a few times. Sequence at one end of the junction differs from germline and may be a read error. The chain employs TRBV6-1 and TRBJ2-6; possible D gene TRBD1, 5 bases. CDR1 and CDR2 (germline): MNHNS, SASEGT. This CDR3 comprises 15 residues. The CDR3 loop reads CASSQLLSGANVLTF. For the CDR3, the DNA is TGTGCCAGCAGTCAACTCCTCTCTGGGGCCAACGTCCTGACTTTT.

CDR3 sequence (DNA): TGTGCCAGCAGGGGTAGGGCTCACCAAGAGACCCAGTACTTC. Amino acids: CASRGRAHQETQYF. The chain uses TRBV2 and TRBJ2-5; no clear D. The CDR3 has 14 residues. With 6 bases removed from V and 0 bases from J, the gap between germline ends came to 11 bases. In germline, CDR1 is SNHLY, CDR2 FYNNEI.

J is TRBJ1-5 and V is TRBV5-1, with 7 bases matching TRBD1. The trim removed 5 bases at V and 0 bases at J, leaving 5 bases unmatched. Germline V CDR1 and CDR2: SGHRS, YFSETQ. This CDR3 contains 15 residues. The CDR3 sequence is CASRAGQFSNQPQHF. For the CDR3, the DNA is TGCGCCAGCAGAGCGGGACAGTTTAGCAATCAGCCCCAGCATTTT.

This clonotype has ten or more counts. J is TRBJ1-2 and V is TRBV6-1; TRBD1 aligns across 7 bases. The germline V gene encodes CDR1 MNHNS and CDR2 SASEGT. The length of the CDR3 is 15 residues. V gave up 5 bases and J gave up 1 base; unmatched junction bases: 7. CDR3 in DNA: TGTGCCAGCAGTATGACAGGGACCCTTAACTATGGCTACACCTTC. Translating it yields CASSMTGTLNYGYTF.

In its sample, this clonotype was seen a few times. This chain connects TRBV7-9 to TRBJ2-7; tentatively, D is TRBD2 (6 bases). The V gene's germline CDR1 is SEHNR and CDR2 FQNEAQ (reference sequence). The V and J ends lost 1 base and 2 bases respectively, with 15 bases between them. The CDR3 contains 16 residues. The CDR3 region has the DNA TGTGCCAGCAGCTTAGTGACGGGAGCCCTCGCCTACGAGCAGTACTTC. Translating gives CASSLVTGALAYEQYF.

The chain carries TRBV18 and TRBJ2-3; the match to TRBD2 covers 9 bases. With V trimmed by 2 bases and J by 0 bases, 3 bases remained unmatched. This CDR3 is 16 amino acids long. Germline V gene lookup returns CDR1 KGHSH and CDR2 LQKENI. The DNA of the CDR3 is TGTGCCAGCTCACCAGGACTAGCGATGAGCACAGATACGCAGTATTTT. This codes for CASSPGLAMSTDTQYF.

In this sample, this clonotype turned up many times. The V call is TRBV2, the J call TRBJ1-1; TRBD1 matches at 11 bases. The junction had 17 bases not matched to a gene; V was cut back by 4 bases and J by 1 base. This CDR3 has 20 amino acids. Germline CDR1 SNHLY, CDR2 FYNNEI. CDR3 sequence (DNA): TGTGCCAGCAGTGTTTGGGACAGGGGGACCGAGTCCGTGGGGAACACTGAAGCTTTCTTT. Protein: CASSVWDRGTESVGNTEAFF.

This clonotype appeared many times. This chain uses TRBV20-1 with TRBJ1-1; D is unclear. V lost 5 bases to trimming and J lost 0 bases, with 13 bases between them. This CDR3 spans 14 amino acids. The V gene's germline CDR1 is DFQATT and CDR2 SNEGSKA (reference sequence). The CDR3 bases are TGCAGTGCTCCCCAAGGCCCCCTGAACACTGAAGCTTTCTTT. It specifies CSAPQGPLNTEAFF.

This clonotype was counted between two and nine times. The chain is built from TRBV13 and TRBJ2-1; 8 bases fit TRBD2. Germline lookup yields CDR1 PRHDT and CDR2 FYEKMQ (reference sequence). There are 16 residues in the CDR3. V lost 4 bases to trimming and J lost 8 bases; unmatched junction nucleotides: 13. The DNA of the CDR3 is TGTGCCAGCAGCTCCCCTCCTAGCGGGCCGAGGCATGAGCAGTTCTTC. Translation: CASSSPPSGPRHEQFF.

The rearrangement uses TRBV20-1 and TRBJ2-7, with TRBD2 identical over 11 bases. Germline CDR1 and CDR2: DFQATT and SNEGSKA (reference sequence). The CDR3 totals 14 residues. V lost 0 bases to trimming and J lost 2 bases; unmatched junction nucleotides: 0. The CDR3 DNA is TGCAGTGCTAGAGATAGCGGGAGGGCCTACGAGCAGTACTTC. It specifies CSARDSGRAYEQYF.

This chain uses TRBV19 with TRBJ2-2; D may correspond to TRBD1 or TRBD2 (5 bases each). CDR1 and CDR2 from the germline V gene are LNHDA and SQIVND (reference sequence). This CDR3 is 17 amino acids long. Trimming stripped 5 bases from V and 4 bases from J, with 20 bases between. The CDR3 reads CASSPTGRAGVTGELFF. In DNA form, the CDR3 reads TGTGCCAGTAGTCCCACGGGCAGGGCCGGGGTCACCGGGGAGCTGTTTTTT.

The chain couples TRBV5-5 to TRBJ1-2, with TRBD1 matching 12 bases. The V gene's germline CDR1 is SGHKS and CDR2 YYEKEE (reference sequence). The CDR3 has 16 amino acids. V shed 0 bases and J 8 bases; nucleotides not matched to a gene: 8. The CDR3, as DNA: TGTGCCAGCAGCTTGGCGGGGACAGGGGGCGCAGGAGGCTACACCTTC. Translation gives CASSLAGTGGAGGYTF.

This clonotype was seen only once. The V gene is TRBV6-5, the J gene TRBJ1-1; D might be TRBD1 (5 bases). V lost 4 bases to trimming and J lost 4 bases, with 16 bases between them. CDR1 and CDR2 from the germline V gene are MNHEY and SVGAGI. The CDR3 length is 15 residues. Here the CDR3 reads CASSFSWGGGTEAFF. CDR3 coding DNA: TGTGCCAGCAGTTTCTCTTGGGGGGGAGGCACTGAAGCTTTCTTT.

The chain combines TRBV7-2 with TRBJ1-2; D ambiguous. The CDR3 extends over 17 amino acids. The V gene lost 0 bases and the J gene lost 0 bases, with 14 bases spanning the gap. Germline loops: CDR1 SGHTA, CDR2 FQGNSA. CDR3 sequence (DNA): TGTGCCAGCAGCTTAGCGTCTCCCACACCCGCTAACTATGGCTACACCTTC. Translating gives CASSLASPTPANYGYTF. Looking up the rest from reference TRBV7-2 and TRBJ1-2 gives the full variable domain: GAGVSQSPSNKVTEKGKDVELRCDPISGHTALYWYRQSLGQGLEFLIYFQGNSAPDKSGLPSDRFSAERTGGSVSTLTIQRTQQEDSAVYLCASSLASPTPANYGYTFGSGTRLTVV.

This clonotype has ten or more counts. The rearrangement uses TRBV7-8 and TRBJ2-2; D possibly uses TRBD1 or TRBD2 (5 bases each). The CDR3 is 14 residues long. CDR1 is SGHVS, CDR2 FQNEAQ, per germline. V was clipped by 7 bases and J by 2 bases, with 11 bases between them. CDR3 nucleotides: TGTGCCAGCAACCAGGGACCCAACACCGGGGAGCTGTTTTTT. This sequence encodes CASNQGPNTGELFF. The entire variable domain, with the rest obtained from reference TRBV7-8 and TRBJ2-2, is as follows: GAGVSQSPRYKVAKRGQDVALRCDPISGHVSLFWYQQALGQGPEFLTYFQNEAQLDKSGLPSDRFFAERPEGSVSTLKIQRTQQEDSAVYLCASNQGPNTGELFFGEGSRLTVL.

This rearrangement joins TRBV7-9 to TRBJ2-3; D is unresolved. Germline lookup yields CDR1 SEHNR and CDR2 FQNEAQ (reference sequence). V was pared by 5 bases and J by 6 bases, with 9 bases between. The CDR3 length is 12 residues. CDR3 coding DNA: TGTGCCAGCAGCCCGGCGGAGGATACGCAGTATTTT. Its protein product is CASSPAEDTQYF. Drawing the rest from reference TRBV7-9 and TRBJ2-3, the complete variable domain is DTGVSQNPRHKITKRGQNVTFRCDPISEHNRLYWYRQTLGQGPEFLTYFQNEAQLEKSRLLSDRFSAERPKGSFSTLEIQRTEQGDSAMYLCASSPAEDTQYFGPGTRLTVL.

This clonotype showed up just a few times. The J gene is TRBJ2-6, the V gene TRBV25-1, with D perhaps TRBD1 (6 bases). CDR1 and CDR2 (germline): MGHDK, SYGVNS. The V and J ends lost 0 bases and 3 bases respectively, with 9 bases between them. This CDR3 comprises 16 residues. The CDR3 loop is CASSEYQGFGANVLTF. The CDR3 DNA reads as TGTGCCAGCAGTGAATATCAGGGGTTTGGGGCCAACGTCCTGACTTTC.

This clonotype came up many times. The chain uses TRBV7-8 and TRBJ2-7; TRBD1 aligns across 7 bases. The junction had 7 bases not matched to a gene; V was cut back by 5 bases and J by 3 bases. Germline V lookup: CDR1 SGHVS, CDR2 FQNEAQ. This CDR3 has 14 residues. DNA of the CDR3: TGTGCCAGCAGCCTCCGGACAGGACTCTACGAGCAGTACTTC. Its translation: CASSLRTGLYEQYF.

The V call is TRBV6-2 or TRBV6-3, the J call TRBJ2-5; D ambiguous. Trimming cost V 6 bases and J 3 bases, with 14 bases left between them. The CDR3 covers 14 residues. CDR1 and CDR2 (germline): MNHEY, SVGEGT. CDR3 DNA sequence: TGTGCCAGCAGCTTCGCCCCTGGAAAAGAGACCCAGTACTTC. Protein sequence: CASSFAPGKETQYF.

This rearrangement joins TRBV7-9 to TRBJ2-7, with D possibly matching TRBD1 (5 bases). Germline-derived CDR1 and CDR2 are SEHNR and FQNEAQ (reference sequence). The CDR3 extends over 14 amino acids. Trimming took 4 bases from V and 2 from J, leaving 12 bases between them. Here the CDR3 reads CASSSQGVAYEQYF. In DNA form, the CDR3 reads TGTGCCAGCAGCTCCCAGGGTGTCGCCTACGAGCAGTACTTC.

The chain links TRBV19 to TRBJ2-1, with D unclear. From germline, CDR1 is LNHDA and CDR2 SQIVND (reference sequence). V was trimmed by 2 bases and J by 0 bases, leaving 5 bases between them. The CDR3 spans 14 residues. The CDR3 protein is CASSIIPSYNEQFF. The DNA of the CDR3 is TGTGCCAGTAGTATAATACCCTCCTACAATGAGCAGTTCTTC.